This note documents a single TCR beta chain sequence. The sample is drawn from a study of blood T cell repertoires in COVID-19. The table came from immunoSEQ multiplex PCR; TCRdb's copy has only in-frame clones and leaves some out. The sample consists of under 350,000 clones, 83% of them appearing once. After removal of 3 bases from V and 8 bases from J, the junction contained 12 bases not matched to a gene. The CDR3 is made up of 17 amino acids. Germline-derived CDR1 and CDR2 are LGHNA and YNFKEQ. Material: peripheral blood. The rearrangement uses TRBV4-2 and TRBJ2-1, with 11 bases matching TRBD2. The TCR comes from a man in his 60s who had recovered from COVID-19. The chain's CDR3 is CASSHPQAASGGYEQFF. The CDR3 bases are TGTGCCAGCAGCCATCCTCAGGCGGCTAGCGGGGGGTATGAGCAGTTCTTC.